This TCR beta chain was recovered during a study of OX40 agonist ivuxolimab in advanced cancers. Overall study context: Each dose-escalation patient presented with hepatocellular carcinoma, melanoma, renal cell or head and neck cancer.

The germline V gene has CDR1 SGHNT and CDR2 YYREEE (reference sequence). V shed 0 bases and J 1 base; nucleotides not matched to a gene: 5. The CDR3 has 17 residues. Using immunoSEQ multiplex PCR, the repertoire was profiled, and TCRdb retains in-frame clones only, with some absent. The data contain about 70,000 clones, about 86% of them singletons. Findings and limits, study-wide: In a subset of nonresponders, normalized T-cell clonal expansion was also low.

This clone was observed once. What it binds is not known. The clonotype originates from an adult with an advanced solid tumor such as melanoma, head and neck, liver or kidney cancer. V is TRBV5-4 and J is TRBJ2-2; 8 bases line up with TRBD1. Sequenced material: CD4+ or CD8+ T cells sorted from blood, taken in a trial of the OX40 agonist ivuxolimab. Written as DNA, the CDR3 is TGTGCCAGCAGCTTGGGAGCCAGGGGGCAGAACACCGGGGAGCTGTTTTTT. Translation: CASSLGARGQNTGELFF.